These 8 T cell receptor beta chains share one sample of origin, sequenced in a study of a mutant IDH1 vaccine in newly diagnosed glioma. Their recognized antigens are unknown. Time point in this sample: week 23, last vaccination. Doses comprised 300 ug of mutant IDH1 20-mer peptide each, plus topical imiquimod. Generated by immunoSEQ multiplex PCR, the TCRdb table keeps only in-frame clones and is missing some. The data show around 30,000 clones, with over 80% seen just once and 8% to 9% held by the top ten. The material was PBMCs, obtained from a glioma patient whose treatment included an IDH1 peptide vaccine. The receptors were sampled from a woman aged 18-29 years with glioma.

This chain joins TRBV6-5 and TRBJ2-3; possible D gene TRBD2, 6 bases. V shed 8 bases and J shed 0 bases, with 12 bases lying between them. The CDR3 totals 14 residues. The germline CDR1 and CDR2 sequences are MNHEY and SVGAGI. The CDR3 reads CASRFSGSTDTQYF. The CDR3 DNA is TGTGCCAGCCGATTCAGCGGGAGCACAGATACGCAGTATTTT.

V and J are TRBV10-3 and TRBJ1-1; D is unclear. Trimming shortened V by 2 bases and J by 10 bases, and 11 bases separated the two germline ends. There are 12 residues in the CDR3. CDR1 ENHRY and CDR2 SYGVKD come from the germline V gene. This CDR3 reads CAISEGGRGAFF. DNA for the CDR3: TGTGCCATCAGTGAGGGAGGGAGAGGAGCTTTCTTT.

The chain recombines TRBV27 with TRBJ1-2, with TRBD1 identical over 8 bases. The CDR3 runs to 14 residues. V dropped 0 bases and J dropped 6; count of bases not matched to a gene: 3. Germline CDR1 and CDR2: MNHEY and SMNVEV (reference sequence). CDR3 residues: CASSLSDRADGYTF. The CDR3 DNA follows: TGTGCCAGCAGTTTATCGGACAGGGCGGATGGCTACACCTTC.

V is TRBV5-4 and J is TRBJ1-6; TRBD1 agrees at 10 bases. The germline CDR1 and CDR2 sequences are SGHNT and YYREEE (reference sequence). After removal of 3 bases from V and 5 bases from J, the junction contained 14 bases not matched to a gene. The CDR3 sequence is 19 residues long. The CDR3 nucleotides read TGTGCCAGCAGCTCCCGACAGGGGGCGCGGTTTCCCAATAATTCACCCCTCCACTTT. It encodes CASSSRQGARFPNNSPLHF.

Only a few counts were recorded for this clone. The chain employs TRBV19 and TRBJ1-1; D ambiguous. This CDR3 contains 10 residues. Germline V CDR1 and CDR2: LNHDA, SQIVND (reference sequence). The CDR3 is CEPGNTEAFF. The CDR3, as DNA: TGTGAACCGGGGAACACTGAAGCTTTCTTT.

The chain combines TRBV7-3 with TRBJ2-6; 8 positions match TRBD1. Trimming cost V 2 bases and J 0 bases; bases outside gene matches: 3. CDR3 size: 17 residues. The germline gives CDR1 SGHTA, CDR2 FQGTGA. The CDR3 bases are TGTGCCAGCAGCTTACAGGGGGCGAGCTCTGGGGCCAACGTCCTGACTTTC. This sequence encodes CASSLQGASSGANVLTF.

The V and J genes are TRBV29-1 and TRBJ2-7; D not resolved. V lost 5 bases and J lost 7, with 6 bases in between. The CDR3 runs to 9 residues. CDR1 and CDR2 (germline): SQVTM, ANQGSEA. CDR3 sequence (DNA): TGCAGCGTTCCTCGGGAGCAGTACTTC. Its translation is CSVPREQYF.

The rearrangement joins TRBV2 to TRBJ1-1; 8 bases match TRBD1. The CDR3 totals 13 residues. The V gene's germline CDR1 is SNHLY and CDR2 FYNNEI. V dropped 8 bases and J dropped 5; count of bases not matched to a gene: 7. The CDR3 loop is CASLRGLRTEAFF. The CDR3 DNA is TGTGCCAGCCTCAGGGGGCTAAGGACTGAAGCTTTCTTT.